This T cell receptor beta chain was sequenced in a study of cytomegalovirus exposure and HLA in healthy donors. This clone was counted a few times. V shed 7 bases and J 3 bases; nucleotides not matched to a gene: 9. CDR3 length: 14 amino acids. Germline-derived CDR1 and CDR2 are SGHNT and YYREEE (reference sequence). The PCR employed 60 Vbeta primers together with 13 Jbeta primers. Using immunoSEQ multiplex PCR, the repertoire was profiled, and TCRdb retains in-frame clones only, with some absent. The top ten clones hold 4.3% of a sample with about 150,000 clones, about 74% of them seen once. The receptor was derived from a man younger than 35 in good health and CMV-seropositive. The chain uses TRBV5-4 and TRBJ1-1; 7 nucleotides line up with TRBD1. The sample consisted of PBMCs. CDR3: CASQGSGGHTEAFF. CDR3 sequence (DNA): TGTGCCAGCCAGGGGTCAGGGGGGCACACTGAAGCTTTCTTT.